These 3 T cell receptor beta chains were sequenced from one sample in a study of control samples from healthy donors and cancer patients. Libraries were prepared by immunoSEQ multiplex PCR; TCRdb keeps only in-frame clonotypes and omits some of them. The repertoire holds more than 60,000 clones, with around 90% as singletons. Sequencing used PBMCs. These receptors were taken from a woman in her fifties or sixties with colorectal cancer.

The rearrangement joins TRBV28 to TRBJ2-1; tentatively, D is TRBD2 (5 bases). In germline, CDR1 is MDHEN, CDR2 SYDVKM. The CDR3 consists of 14 residues. Trimming removed 8 bases from V and 5 bases from J, with 16 bases in between. The CDR3 region is CASRATRVHNEQFF. The CDR3 nucleotides are TGTGCCAGCCGGGCTACGCGGGTCCACAATGAGCAGTTCTTC. The full variable domain, its missing parts supplied by reference TRBV28 and TRBJ2-1, is DVKVTQSSRYLVKRTGEKVFLECVQDMDHENMFWYRQDPGLGLRLIYFSYDVKMKEKGDIPEGYSVSREKKERFSLILESASTNQTSMYLCASRATRVHNEQFFGPGTRLTVL.

V and J are TRBV7-2 and TRBJ1-5, with D perhaps TRBD1 (6 bases). This CDR3 is built from 15 residues. Germline V lookup: CDR1 SGHTA, CDR2 FQGNSA. The ends were cut back, 5 bases at V and 0 bases at J, with 11 bases in the middle. DNA for the CDR3: TGTGCCAGCAGCCCAGGGGACACTAGCAATCAGCCCCAGCATTTT. Its translation: CASSPGDTSNQPQHF.

The genes are TRBV19 and TRBJ2-1; TRBD1 or TRBD2 may be the D gene (5 bases each). Trimming took 5 bases from V and 7 from J, leaving 18 bases between them. In germline, CDR1 is LNHDA, CDR2 SQIVND (reference sequence). The CDR3 runs 15 residues. CDR3 region: CASSALGAGGNEQFF. CDR3 DNA: TGTGCCAGTAGTGCACTAGGGGCAGGTGGGAATGAGCAGTTCTTC. The full variable domain, rest sourced from reference TRBV19 and TRBJ2-1, is DGGITQSPKYLFRKEGQNVTLSCEQNLNHDAMYWYRQDPGQGLRLIYYSQIVNDFQKGDIAEGYSVSREKKESFPLTVTSAQKNPTAFYLCASSALGAGGNEQFFGPGTRLTVL.